Listed below are T cell receptor beta chains from one sample, sequenced in a study of CD8+CD57+ T cells in acquired aplastic anemia. TCRdb passed the reads through MiXCR, listing each CDR3 protein once. This sample has about 41,000 distinct CDR3 sequences, with over 55% found just once. Material for sequencing was sorted CD4+, CD8+, or CD8+CD57+ T cells (not recorded which) from PBMCs. The receptors were sampled from a human donor with aplastic anemia. CDR3s include the opening cysteine and the closing phenylalanine or tryptophan. The order of the fields is J gene, clone size, V gene, D gene, CDR3 DNA, CDR3 protein. A D gene is named only where the DNA matches it firmly. A clone size is listed for some rows: how often the clone was seen (once, few, many), or a class if it is expanded.

j_call: TRBJ2-7
clone_size: -
v_call: TRBV19
d_call: TRBD2
cdr3_nt: TGTGCCAGTAGTATAGCAGGTAGCGGGAGCTACGAGCAGTACTTC
cdr3_aa: CASSIAGSGSYEQYF

j_call: TRBJ2-1
clone_size: -
v_call: TRBV10-2
d_call: -
cdr3_nt: TGCGCCAGCAGTGAGCCGTGGGACAATGAGCAGTTCTTC
cdr3_aa: CASSEPWDNEQFF

j_call: TRBJ2-3
clone_size: -
v_call: TRBV20-1
d_call: -
cdr3_nt: TGCAGTGCTAGCCCCCCCAGGGGCCGCACAGATACGCAGTATTTT
cdr3_aa: CSASPPRGRTDTQYF

j_call: TRBJ2-3
clone_size: -
v_call: TRBV5-5
d_call: TRBD2
cdr3_nt: TGTGCCAGCAGCACGACTAGCGGGAGCACAGATACGCAGTATTTT
cdr3_aa: CASSTTSGSTDTQYF

j_call: TRBJ2-5
clone_size: -
v_call: TRBV12-3/TRBV12-4
d_call: TRBD2
cdr3_nt: TGTGCCAGCAGCCCGGGACTAGGGGAAGGGGAGACCCAGTACTTC
cdr3_aa: CASSPGLGEGETQYF

j_call: TRBJ1-2
clone_size: -
v_call: TRBV15
d_call: -
cdr3_nt: TGTGCCACCAGCAGAGATGGGTATGGCTACACCTTC
cdr3_aa: CATSRDGYGYTF

j_call: TRBJ2-7
clone_size: -
v_call: TRBV29-1
d_call: -
cdr3_nt: TGCAGCGTTGAAGATACAAGGGAAAAGCAGTACTTC
cdr3_aa: CSVEDTREKQYF

j_call: TRBJ2-7
clone_size: once
v_call: TRBV10-3
d_call: -
cdr3_nt: TGTGCCATCAAGGCAGGGGAGTCCTACGAGCAGTACTTC
cdr3_aa: CAIKAGESYEQYF

j_call: TRBJ1-1
clone_size: many
v_call: TRBV5-1
d_call: -
cdr3_nt: TGCGCCAGCAGCCCCCCGGGGGGGAACACTGAAGCTTTCTTT
cdr3_aa: CASSPPGGNTEAFF

j_call: TRBJ2-7
clone_size: -
v_call: TRBV15
d_call: TRBD2
cdr3_nt: TGTGCCACCAGCAGGGGACTAGCGGGGTACGAGCAGTACTTC
cdr3_aa: CATSRGLAGYEQYF

j_call: TRBJ2-5
clone_size: -
v_call: TRBV29-1
d_call: -
cdr3_nt: TGCAGCGCAAGGACAGCGGAGACCCAGTACTTC
cdr3_aa: CSARTAETQYF

j_call: TRBJ2-1
clone_size: -
v_call: TRBV6-1
d_call: -
cdr3_nt: TGTGCCAGCAAGCAATTCGCCAGCAGTCCGGGAGATGAGCAGTTCTTC
cdr3_aa: CASKQFASSPGDEQFF

j_call: TRBJ1-2
clone_size: -
v_call: TRBV25-1
d_call: TRBD1
cdr3_nt: TGTGCCAGCAGTGAATTTGGGGACAGCTGGGGCTACACCTTC
cdr3_aa: CASSEFGDSWGYTF

j_call: TRBJ1-2
clone_size: -
v_call: TRBV20-1
d_call: -
cdr3_nt: TGCAGTGCTAGAGGTCCCCCGTTCAGGACCGATATATATGGCTACACCTTC
cdr3_aa: CSARGPPFRTDIYGYTF

j_call: TRBJ2-1
clone_size: once
v_call: TRBV19
d_call: TRBD1
cdr3_nt: TGTGCCAGTAGGAGAGGGACAGGTGAGCAGTTCTTC
cdr3_aa: CASRRGTGEQFF

j_call: TRBJ1-3
clone_size: many
v_call: TRBV7-6
d_call: -
cdr3_nt: TGTGCCAGCAGCGCCATGGGGGGGCGCGGAAACACCATATATTTT
cdr3_aa: CASSAMGGRGNTIYF

j_call: TRBJ2-1
clone_size: -
v_call: TRBV10-3
d_call: -
cdr3_nt: TGTGCCATCAGTGATAAGGGCCTACATGAGCAGTTCTTC
cdr3_aa: CAISDKGLHEQFF

j_call: TRBJ2-7
clone_size: -
v_call: TRBV25-1
d_call: -
cdr3_nt: TGTGCCAGCAGTGATTCGACCCTGACCAGGTGGGAGCAGTACTTC
cdr3_aa: CASSDSTLTRWEQYF

j_call: TRBJ2-5
clone_size: -
v_call: TRBV19
d_call: -
cdr3_nt: TGTGCCAGTAGTATCCAGGGGGGGCAGGAGACCCAGTACTTC
cdr3_aa: CASSIQGGQETQYF

j_call: TRBJ2-5
clone_size: -
v_call: TRBV19
d_call: TRBD1
cdr3_nt: TGTGCCAGTAGTATCTCCAGGGGGTATGGTGAGACCCAGTACTTC
cdr3_aa: CASSISRGYGETQYF

j_call: TRBJ2-5
clone_size: few
v_call: TRBV12-3/TRBV12-4
d_call: -
cdr3_nt: TGTGCCAGCAGTTTACCTAGCCGAGAGACCCAGTACTTC
cdr3_aa: CASSLPSRETQYF

j_call: TRBJ2-7
clone_size: -
v_call: TRBV29-1
d_call: -
cdr3_nt: TGCAGCGCCACGGGCAGGCCCTACGAGCAGTACTTC
cdr3_aa: CSATGRPYEQYF

j_call: TRBJ2-3
clone_size: -
v_call: TRBV25-1
d_call: -
cdr3_nt: TGTGCCAGCAGTGAACGAAAAGGGACGAGCACAGATACGCAGTATTTT
cdr3_aa: CASSERKGTSTDTQYF

j_call: TRBJ2-7
clone_size: -
v_call: TRBV19
d_call: -
cdr3_nt: TGTGCCAGTAGCTACGACAGCCAAACCTCCTACGAGCAGTACTTC
cdr3_aa: CASSYDSQTSYEQYF

j_call: TRBJ1-5
clone_size: -
v_call: TRBV15
d_call: -
cdr3_nt: TGTGCCACCAGCAGAGGAGACGAGGCTCAGCCCCAGCATTTT
cdr3_aa: CATSRGDEAQPQHF

j_call: TRBJ2-7
clone_size: many
v_call: TRBV5-6
d_call: -
cdr3_nt: TGTGCCAGCAGCTCCGCCGACGAGCAGTACTTC
cdr3_aa: CASSSADEQYF

j_call: TRBJ2-7
clone_size: -
v_call: TRBV15
d_call: -
cdr3_nt: TGTGCCACCAGCAGAGATCCCTCCGGGACACCTTCCTACGAGCAGTACTTC
cdr3_aa: CATSRDPSGTPSYEQYF

j_call: TRBJ2-1
clone_size: -
v_call: TRBV10-3
d_call: TRBD2
cdr3_nt: TGTGCCATCAGTCCTACTAGCGCATCCTACAATGAGCAGTTCTTC
cdr3_aa: CAISPTSASYNEQFF

j_call: TRBJ1-2
clone_size: -
v_call: TRBV19
d_call: -
cdr3_nt: TGTGCCAGTAGTATAGGGTCCTCAGGGTCCGGCTACACCTTC
cdr3_aa: CASSIGSSGSGYTF

j_call: TRBJ1-4
clone_size: many
v_call: TRBV19
d_call: TRBD1
cdr3_nt: TGTGCCAGTAGTCGACAGGGCGGAGGGAATGAAAAACTGTTTTTT
cdr3_aa: CASSRQGGGNEKLFF

j_call: TRBJ1-2
clone_size: few
v_call: TRBV4-1
d_call: TRBD1
cdr3_nt: TGCGCCAGCAGCCAGAGCCCGGGACAGGCGCCTAATGGCTACACCTTC
cdr3_aa: CASSQSPGQAPNGYTF

j_call: TRBJ2-5
clone_size: -
v_call: TRBV2
d_call: -
cdr3_nt: TGTGCCAGCAGTGGGGACTTTAGGGAGACCCAGTACTTC
cdr3_aa: CASSGDFRETQYF

j_call: TRBJ2-7
clone_size: -
v_call: TRBV2
d_call: TRBD1
cdr3_nt: TGTGCCAGCAGAGATACAGGGGGCTTCTACGAGCAGTACTTC
cdr3_aa: CASRDTGGFYEQYF

j_call: TRBJ2-7
clone_size: -
v_call: TRBV10-1
d_call: TRBD2
cdr3_nt: TGCGCCAGCGTCCCGGGACTAGCGGGGGACCTCTGCGAGCAGTACTTC
cdr3_aa: CASVPGLAGDLCEQYF

j_call: TRBJ1-5
clone_size: many
v_call: TRBV4-1
d_call: -
cdr3_nt: TGCGCCAGCAGCCAGAGGTTTTCAGGGACGGGTCAGCCCCAGCATTTT
cdr3_aa: CASSQRFSGTGQPQHF

j_call: TRBJ2-4
clone_size: many
v_call: TRBV14
d_call: TRBD1
cdr3_nt: TGTGCCAGCAGCCACTCCGGGACAGGGGGTTTTGGAAGGGACATTCAGTACTTC
cdr3_aa: CASSHSGTGGFGRDIQYF

j_call: TRBJ1-6
clone_size: many
v_call: TRBV6-5
d_call: -
cdr3_nt: TGTGCCAGCAGTTACACCTGGAGGGGCGAGAATTCACCCCTCCACTTT
cdr3_aa: CASSYTWRGENSPLHF

j_call: TRBJ1-5
clone_size: once
v_call: TRBV7-2
d_call: -
cdr3_nt: TGTGCCAGCAACCGACAATTGGGTCAGCCCCAGCATTTT
cdr3_aa: CASNRQLGQPQHF

j_call: TRBJ2-3
clone_size: -
v_call: TRBV10-1
d_call: -
cdr3_nt: TGCGCCAGCAGTGATACGAGGGATACGCAGTATTTT
cdr3_aa: CASSDTRDTQYF

j_call: TRBJ1-2
clone_size: -
v_call: TRBV9
d_call: -
cdr3_nt: TGTGCCAGCAGCCGGGACAACTATGGCTACACCTTC
cdr3_aa: CASSRDNYGYTF

j_call: TRBJ2-1
clone_size: many
v_call: TRBV7-6
d_call: -
cdr3_nt: TGTGCCAGCAGCCCGAGAAGGTTCGGGAATGAGCAGTTCTTC
cdr3_aa: CASSPRRFGNEQFF

j_call: TRBJ2-7
clone_size: -
v_call: TRBV20-1
d_call: -
cdr3_nt: TGCAGTGCTAGACCGGGGGACAGCACCTACGAGCAGTACTTC
cdr3_aa: CSARPGDSTYEQYF

j_call: TRBJ1-6
clone_size: -
v_call: TRBV7-2
d_call: -
cdr3_nt: TGTGCCAGCAGCTTTGCCTCACCCCTCCACTTT
cdr3_aa: CASSFASPLHF

j_call: TRBJ2-5
clone_size: -
v_call: TRBV24-1
d_call: TRBD1
cdr3_nt: TGTGCCACCAGTGACCGAGGACAGGGGGCAGTTGAGACCCAGTACTTC
cdr3_aa: CATSDRGQGAVETQYF

j_call: TRBJ1-2
clone_size: -
v_call: TRBV18
d_call: -
cdr3_nt: TGTGCCAGCTCACCATTTCCCCGGGATGGCTACACCTTC
cdr3_aa: CASSPFPRDGYTF

j_call: TRBJ1-5
clone_size: many
v_call: TRBV7-2
d_call: -
cdr3_nt: TGTGCCAGCAGCTTAGGGGATCGGAATCAGCCCCAGCATTTT
cdr3_aa: CASSLGDRNQPQHF

j_call: TRBJ1-6
clone_size: -
v_call: TRBV2
d_call: -
cdr3_nt: TGTGCCAGCCGGGGGGCCTATAATTCACCCCTCCACTTT
cdr3_aa: CASRGAYNSPLHF

j_call: TRBJ1-4
clone_size: many
v_call: TRBV5-6
d_call: -
cdr3_nt: TGTGCCAGCAGCTTGGAGGGATACAATGAAAAACTGTTTTTT
cdr3_aa: CASSLEGYNEKLFF

j_call: TRBJ1-1
clone_size: -
v_call: TRBV5-5
d_call: -
cdr3_nt: TGTGCCAGCAGCTTGACCGACGGGGGGGGTAGCACTGAAGCTTTCTTT
cdr3_aa: CASSLTDGGGSTEAFF

j_call: TRBJ2-7
clone_size: many
v_call: TRBV7-9
d_call: -
cdr3_nt: TGTGCCAGCAGCTTGCCAGGCTACGAGCAGTACTTC
cdr3_aa: CASSLPGYEQYF

j_call: TRBJ1-1
clone_size: medium-sized
v_call: TRBV7-9
d_call: -
cdr3_nt: TGTGCCAGCAGCTTAGAGGGCCAGGGTAGCGCTGAAGCTTTCTTT
cdr3_aa: CASSLEGQGSAEAFF

j_call: TRBJ1-5
clone_size: many
v_call: TRBV12-3/TRBV12-4
d_call: -
cdr3_nt: TGTGCCAGCAGTTTAGGGTACCAGCCCCAGCATTTT
cdr3_aa: CASSLGYQPQHF

j_call: TRBJ1-3
clone_size: many
v_call: TRBV2
d_call: -
cdr3_nt: TGTGCCAGCAAGCTGGCATCTGGAAACACCATATATTTT
cdr3_aa: CASKLASGNTIYF

j_call: TRBJ1-2
clone_size: -
v_call: TRBV6-2/TRBV6-3
d_call: TRBD1
cdr3_nt: TGTGCCAGCAGTCCGGACAGGGGGCTTGACTATGGCTACACCTTC
cdr3_aa: CASSPDRGLDYGYTF

j_call: TRBJ1-6
clone_size: -
v_call: TRBV20-1
d_call: -
cdr3_nt: TGCAGTGCTCCCTCGGGGGGGGGGACCTCCTATAATTCACCCCTCCACTTT
cdr3_aa: CSAPSGGGTSYNSPLHF

j_call: TRBJ2-3
clone_size: -
v_call: TRBV9
d_call: -
cdr3_nt: TGTGCCAGCAGCGAGGGGGGGGGCACAGATACGCAGTATTTT
cdr3_aa: CASSEGGGTDTQYF